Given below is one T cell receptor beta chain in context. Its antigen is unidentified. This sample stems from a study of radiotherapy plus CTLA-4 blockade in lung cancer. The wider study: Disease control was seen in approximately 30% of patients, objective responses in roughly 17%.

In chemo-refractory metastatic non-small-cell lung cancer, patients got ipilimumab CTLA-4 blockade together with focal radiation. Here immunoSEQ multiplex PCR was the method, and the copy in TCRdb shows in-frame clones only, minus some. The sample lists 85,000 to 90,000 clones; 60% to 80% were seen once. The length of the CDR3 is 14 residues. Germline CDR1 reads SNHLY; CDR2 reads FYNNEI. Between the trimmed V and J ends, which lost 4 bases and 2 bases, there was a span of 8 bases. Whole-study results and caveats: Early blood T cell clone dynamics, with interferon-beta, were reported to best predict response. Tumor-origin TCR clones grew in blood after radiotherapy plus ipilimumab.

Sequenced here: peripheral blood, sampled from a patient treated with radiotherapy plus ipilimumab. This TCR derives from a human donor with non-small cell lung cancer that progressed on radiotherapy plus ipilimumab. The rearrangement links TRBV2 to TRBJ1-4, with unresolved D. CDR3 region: CASSVQTTNEKLFF. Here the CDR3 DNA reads TGTGCCAGCAGTGTGCAGACCACTAATGAAAAACTGTTTTTT.